This TCR beta chain originates from a study of cytomegalovirus exposure and HLA in healthy donors. Whole-study findings and limits: An analysis that came later showed most CMV-associated TCR beta chains appearing HLA-restricted.

Points on this clone: The antigen is not known.

This CDR3 comprises 12 residues. Trimming shortened V by 2 bases and J by 5 bases, and 4 bases separated the two germline ends. Germline lookup yields CDR1 MDHEN and CDR2 SYDVKM. Vbeta (60) and Jbeta (13) primers were used in the PCR. Measured with immunoSEQ multiplex PCR; TCRdb has only the in-frame clones, and not every one. Of 50,000 to 65,000 clones listed, around 70% are singletons. This receptor was taken from a man in his late teens or twenties in good health and CMV-seronegative. The chain carries TRBV28 and TRBJ1-5; D not certain. Input material: PBMCs. The CDR3 reads CASSLIDQPQHF. For the CDR3, the DNA is TGTGCCAGCAGTTTAATCGATCAGCCCCAGCATTTT.